This T cell receptor (beta chain) emerged from a study of healthy donors' naive CD4 and CD8 T cells. Study in general: All functional IMGT TCR alpha variants were covered by new primers. Study outcomes and limitations: The study did not address homeostatic proliferation effects in naive T cells.

Each TCR library used roughly 510 ng of total RNA and a linear amplification protocol. MiXCR, applied by TCRdb to the reads, yields one record per CDR3 protein. The sample includes about 200,000 distinct CDR3 sequences, around 70% of them seen just once. This clonotype was counted only a few times. Antigen unknown. This receptor was obtained from a pool of human donors in good health; the sample pools cells from several healthy donors. Sample: naive CD4+ and CD8+ T cells sorted from blood, pooled from several donors.

In nucleotides, the CDR3 is TGTGCCAGTAGTACGCGGGACAGGCCATACGAGCAGTACTTC. Amino acids: CASSTRDRPYEQYF. This chain uses TRBV19 with TRBJ2-7, with 8 nucleotides matching TRBD1. The junction had 6 bases not matched to a gene; V was cut back by 4 bases and J by 4 bases. There are 14 residues in the CDR3. The germline V gene encodes CDR1 LNHDA and CDR2 SQIVND (reference sequence).